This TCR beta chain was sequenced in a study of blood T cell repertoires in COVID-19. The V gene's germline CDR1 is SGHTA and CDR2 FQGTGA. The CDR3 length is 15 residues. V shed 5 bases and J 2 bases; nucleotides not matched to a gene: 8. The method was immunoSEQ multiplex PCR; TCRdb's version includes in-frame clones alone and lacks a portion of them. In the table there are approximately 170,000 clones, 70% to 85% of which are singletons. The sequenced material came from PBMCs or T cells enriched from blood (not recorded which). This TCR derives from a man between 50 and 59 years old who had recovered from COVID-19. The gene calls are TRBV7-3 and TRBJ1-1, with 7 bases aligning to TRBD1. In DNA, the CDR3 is TGTGCCAGCAGCCCATCAGGGGGAGGTAACACTGAAGCTTTCTTT. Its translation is CASSPSGGGNTEAFF.